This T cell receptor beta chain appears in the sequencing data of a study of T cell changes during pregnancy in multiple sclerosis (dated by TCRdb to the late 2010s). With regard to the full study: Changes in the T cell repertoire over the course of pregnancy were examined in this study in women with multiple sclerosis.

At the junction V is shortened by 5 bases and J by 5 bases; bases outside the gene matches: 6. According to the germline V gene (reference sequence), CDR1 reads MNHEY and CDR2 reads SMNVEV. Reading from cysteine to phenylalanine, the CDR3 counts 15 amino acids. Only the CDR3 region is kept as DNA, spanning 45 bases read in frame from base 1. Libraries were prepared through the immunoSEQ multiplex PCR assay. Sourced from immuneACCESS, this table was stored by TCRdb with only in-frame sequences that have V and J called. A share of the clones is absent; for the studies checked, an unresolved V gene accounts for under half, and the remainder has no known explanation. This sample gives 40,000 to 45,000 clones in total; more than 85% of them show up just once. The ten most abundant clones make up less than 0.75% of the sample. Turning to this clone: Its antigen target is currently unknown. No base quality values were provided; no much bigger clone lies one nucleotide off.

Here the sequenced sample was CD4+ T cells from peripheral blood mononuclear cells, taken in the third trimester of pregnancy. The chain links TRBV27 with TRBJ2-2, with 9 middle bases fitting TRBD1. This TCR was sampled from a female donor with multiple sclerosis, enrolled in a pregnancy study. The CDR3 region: CASSKGDRETGELFF. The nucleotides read TGTGCCAGCAGTAAAGGGGACAGGGAAACCGGGGAGCTGTTTTTT.